Presented here are 3 T cell receptor beta chains from one specimen sequenced in a study of blood T cell repertoires in COVID-19. Clones were sequenced by immunoSEQ multiplex PCR, and TCRdb holds only the in-frame ones, with some missing. The repertoire includes over 200,000 clones, 80% to 90% of them detected once, and approximately 1.9% sits in the top ten. The sample comprised PBMCs or T cells enriched from blood (not recorded which). The source of these receptors is a woman aged 45-60 years who had recovered from COVID-19.

The chain recombines TRBV9 with TRBJ2-3; possibly TRBD1 for D (6 bases). Germline assignment: CDR1 SGDLS and CDR2 YYNGEE. V lost 6 bases to trimming and J lost 2 bases, with 13 bases between them. The CDR3 is 14 residues long. The CDR3 loop reads CASTNQGYTDTQYF. The CDR3 coding sequence is TGTGCCAGCACCAACCAGGGGTACACAGATACGCAGTATTTT.

This clone turned up a few times. The V call is TRBV5-4, the J call TRBJ1-1; 12 bases agree with TRBD1. The CDR3 consists of 13 residues. The V gene's germline CDR1 is SGHNT and CDR2 YYREEE (reference sequence). Trimming at V came to 1 base and at J to 10 bases, leaving 2 bases not matched to a gene. CDR3 region: CASSLRDRGPAFF. The CDR3 bases are TGTGCCAGCAGCTTGAGGGACAGGGGGCCAGCTTTCTTT.

The rearrangement links TRBV28 to TRBJ2-3; D may be TRBD1 (5 bases). The germline CDR1 and CDR2 sequences are MDHEN and SYDVKM. The CDR3 sequence is 13 residues long. V gave up 6 bases and J gave up 0 bases, with 7 bases separating them. CDR3 nucleotide sequence: TGTGCCAGCAGAGGACACAGCACAGATACGCAGTATTTT. It translates to CASRGHSTDTQYF.